This T cell receptor (beta chain) comes out of a study of regulatory dendritic cells for organ transplantation. Study observations and caveats: Memory T cells were less diverse than naive, with memory CD8+ most oligoclonal. The authors noted considerable between-person heterogeneity in alloreactive memory CD8+ cells.

Clones were sequenced by immunoSEQ multiplex PCR, and TCRdb holds only the in-frame ones, with some missing. Of more than 35,000 clones in the sample, just over 90% are singletons; the top ten hold around 0.12%. About this clone: Its antigen remains unidentified.

The receptor was derived from a human donor in good health. Sample: naive CD8+ T cells from blood. The subset is: CD45RA+ naive T cells.

The CDR3, as DNA: TGCGCCAGCAGCCAAGACCGGGACAGGAACACAGATACGCAGTATTTT. Its translation: CASSQDRDRNTDTQYF. The rearrangement uses TRBV4-3 and TRBJ2-3; 8 bases are a match to TRBD1. The CDR3 has 16 amino acids. V was clipped by 0 bases and J by 2 bases; unmatched bases: 4. The germline gives CDR1 LGHNA, CDR2 YSLEER.